These 12 T cell receptor beta chains originate from one sample sequenced in a study of technical replicates of blood from several donors. TCRdb keeps only in-frame clones here, not all; method: immunoSEQ multiplex PCR. The top ten hold roughly 0.35% of the sample, which has tens of thousands of clones, 95% to 98% seen once. The sequencing sample was made of T cells isolated from PBMCs. These receptors originate from a human donor in good health.

The chain carries TRBV2 and TRBJ2-2, with 8 bases matching TRBD1. The J segment lost 5 bases and the V segment lost 8 bases, leaving 4 bases of the junction unmatched. Germline V gene sequence: CDR1 SNHLY, CDR2 FYNNEI. The CDR3 spans 13 residues. CDR3 DNA: TGTGCCAGCCTGGACAGGGATACCGGGGAGCTGTTTTTT. The encoded protein is CASLDRDTGELFF.

This chain connects TRBV4-2 to TRBJ1-5; unclear D gene. Per the germline V gene, CDR1 is LGHNA and CDR2 is YNFKEQ. V gave up 0 bases and J gave up 3 bases, with 21 bases separating them. CDR3 size: 19 residues. CDR3 DNA sequence: TGTGCCAGCAGCCAAGAGCCTTTCCGCACTAGAAAGGACAATCAGCCCCAGCATTTT. Its translation: CASSQEPFRTRKDNQPQHF.

The V and J genes are TRBV7-6 and TRBJ1-1; tentative D call: TRBD1 (6 bases). The CDR3 is 13 residues long. CDR1 is SGHVS and CDR2 is FNYEAQ in the germline V gene. Deletions cut 3 bases from V and 6 bases from J, with 11 bases between. CDR3 bases: TGTGCCAGCAGCTTCGACTGGACAGCTGAAGCTTTCTTT. Amino acid sequence: CASSFDWTAEAFF.

The chain carries TRBV4-2 and TRBJ2-3, with a tentative D call TRBD1 (6 bases). CDR1 and CDR2 (germline): LGHNA, YNFKEQ. V was shortened by 0 bases and J by 4 bases, with 14 bases between the two germline ends. CDR3 length equals 16 residues. The CDR3 reads CASSQDGQHDADTQYF. The CDR3 bases are TGTGCCAGCAGCCAAGATGGACAGCATGATGCAGATACGCAGTATTTT.

This CDR3 reads CASSRSKTSGSVTGELFF. CDR3 coding DNA: TGTGCCAGCAGTAGATCAAAGACTAGCGGGTCCGTCACCGGGGAGCTGTTTTTT. The chain is built from TRBV9 and TRBJ2-2; TRBD2 matches at 10 bases. Germline V gene data show CDR1 as SGDLS and CDR2 as YYNGEE. The CDR3 sequence is 18 residues long. The J segment lost 4 bases and the V segment lost 5 bases, leaving 14 bases of the junction unmatched. Using reference TRBV9 and TRBJ2-2 for the parts outside the CDR3, the full variable domain is DSGVTQTPKHLITATGQRVTLRCSPRSGDLSVYWYQQSLDQGLQFLIQYYNGEERAKGNILERFSAQQFPDLHSELNLSSLELGDSALYFCASSRSKTSGSVTGELFFGEGSRLTVL.

The CDR3 bases are TGTGCCTGGAGCCCGGGACAGATCTCTGGAAACACCATATATTTT. Protein product: CAWSPGQISGNTIYF. The chain uses TRBV30 and TRBJ1-3, with TRBD1 matching 7 bases. V lost 3 bases, J lost 0 bases, and 5 bases stayed unmatched. CDR3 length: 15 amino acids. The germline CDR1 and CDR2 sequences are GTSNPN and SVGIG (reference sequence).

The DNA for the CDR3 is TGCGCCAGCAGCTTGGCCATCGAGACAGGGCAGGACGAGCAGTACTTC. Its translation is CASSLAIETGQDEQYF. The chain joins TRBV5-1 to TRBJ2-7; 7 bases are a match to TRBD1. The germline V gene has CDR1 SGHRS and CDR2 YFSETQ. This CDR3 is built from 16 residues. V lost 0 bases and J lost 5; bases outside the gene matches: 11.

The chain has TRBV5-6 and TRBJ1-1; 10 bases match TRBD1. Losses at the gene ends were 2 bases for V and 5 bases for J; bases not matched to a gene: 9. The CDR3 has 16 residues. Germline V gene data show CDR1 as SGHDT and CDR2 as YYEEEE. CDR3 sequence reads: CASSFLGQGENTEAFF. CDR3 bases: TGTGCCAGCAGCTTCCTAGGACAGGGGGAGAATACTGAAGCTTTCTTT.

The chain has TRBV19 and TRBJ2-3; 8 bases fit TRBD2. V lost 7 bases, J lost 5 bases, and 8 bases stayed unmatched. Germline CDR1 is LNHDA and CDR2 is SQIVND (reference sequence). The CDR3 loop spans 14 amino acids. In DNA form, the CDR3 reads TGTGCCAGTAACGGCGGGAGGAGCCGAGATACGCAGTATTTT. This translates into CASNGGRSRDTQYF.

The chain carries TRBV4-1 and TRBJ2-1; D is unresolved. The germline CDR1 and CDR2 sequences are MGHRA and YSYEKL. The CDR3 sequence is 12 residues long. V was clipped by 0 bases and J by 8 bases, with 5 bases between them. The CDR3 DNA sequence: TGCGCCAGCAGCCAAGATGACTATGAGCAGTTCTTC. Translated: CASSQDDYEQFF.

This rearrangement joins TRBV27 to TRBJ2-7; 10 bases fit TRBD2. From germline, CDR1 is MNHEY and CDR2 SMNVEV (reference sequence). This CDR3 spans 14 amino acids. V gave up 6 bases and J gave up 2 bases; unmatched junction bases: 4. The CDR3 loop is CASSFSGRTYEQYF. In nucleotides, the CDR3 is TGTGCCAGCAGCTTTAGCGGGAGGACCTACGAGCAGTACTTC.

The rearrangement links TRBV6-5 to TRBJ1-4; D is unclear. CDR3 length: 14 residues. V was clipped by 4 bases and J by 4 bases, with 10 bases between them. Germline V CDR1 and CDR2: MNHEY, SVGAGI. The CDR3 spells CASSSPDFNEKLFF. CDR3 DNA sequence: TGTGCCAGCAGTTCCCCGGACTTTAATGAAAAACTGTTTTTT.